This TCR beta chain comes out of a study of cytomegalovirus exposure and HLA in healthy donors. Notes on the study in general: The study labeled 170 or so TCR beta chains cytomegalovirus-associated.

Amplification used 60 Vbeta primers and 13 Jbeta primers. Generated by immunoSEQ multiplex PCR, the TCRdb table keeps only in-frame clones and is missing some. The table records over 120,000 clones, 80% to 85% of them present only once. As concerns this clone: Its specificity is unknown.

Germline V CDR1 and CDR2: MNHNY, SVGAGI (reference sequence). There are 15 residues in the CDR3. Unmatched junction bases numbered 7, after V lost 0 bases and J lost 8 bases. This sequence joins TRBV6-6 and TRBJ2-1, with TRBD2 matching over 7 bases. This TCR came from a young woman in good health and CMV-seronegative. What was sequenced was PBMCs. CDR3: CASSYSAGAADEQFF. DNA of the CDR3: TGTGCCAGCAGTTACTCGGCGGGAGCCGCCGATGAGCAGTTCTTC.